The following is a T cell receptor (beta chain) sequence with its context. Antigen unknown. CDR3 size: 11 residues. The germline V gene encodes CDR1 SGHDT and CDR2 YYEEEE. With 3 bases removed from V and 5 bases from J, the gap between germline ends came to 6 bases. Stated time point: week 11, during vaccination. The vaccine gave 300 ug of a 20-mer mutant IDH1 peptide subcutaneously per dose. These data are taken from a study of a mutant IDH1 vaccine in newly diagnosed glioma. Across the whole study: With temozolomide cycles, or 4-6 weeks after radiotherapy alone, vaccination was started. Therapy received beforehand was radiotherapy, temozolomide, or both, with most patients given both.

Profiling relied on immunoSEQ multiplex PCR, and the TCRdb table lists in-frame clones only, not all of them. In the table there are roughly 70,000 clones, 65% to 85% of which are singletons. The study, taken as a whole, reports: Variations in leading peripheral T cell clonotypes appeared to have no connection with pseudoprogression.

The rearrangement links TRBV5-6 to TRBJ2-7; TRBD1 might be the D (5 bases). The receptor was derived from a woman aged 50 to 65 with glioma. The sequenced sample was PBMCs, obtained from a glioma patient whose treatment included an IDH1 peptide vaccine. The CDR3 DNA sequence: TGTGCCAGCAGCTGGGGCGACGAGCAGTACTTC. Its protein is CASSWGDEQYF.